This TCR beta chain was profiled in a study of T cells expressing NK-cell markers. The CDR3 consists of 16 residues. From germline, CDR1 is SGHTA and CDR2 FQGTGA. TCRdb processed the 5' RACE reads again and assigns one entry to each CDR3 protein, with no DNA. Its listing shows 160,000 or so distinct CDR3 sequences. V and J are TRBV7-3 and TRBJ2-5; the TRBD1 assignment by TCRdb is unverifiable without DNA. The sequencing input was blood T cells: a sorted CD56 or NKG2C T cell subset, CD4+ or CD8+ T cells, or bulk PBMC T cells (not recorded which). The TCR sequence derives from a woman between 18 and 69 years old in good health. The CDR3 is CASSFHGQRQTETQYF. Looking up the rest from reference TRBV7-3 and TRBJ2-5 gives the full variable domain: GAGVSQTPSNKVTEKGKYVELRCDPISGHTALYWYRQSLGQGPEFLIYFQGTGAADDSGLPNDRFFAVRPEGSVSTLKIQRTERGDSAVYLCASSFHGQRQTETQYFGPGTRLLVL.